This TCR beta chain was sequenced in a study of immune characterization of retroperitoneal liposarcoma. Using its own MiXCR run on the PCR reads, TCRdb lists one record per CDR3 protein. The sample has 4,000 to 4,500 distinct CDR3 sequences, about 32% seen once. Sample share makes this clonotype hyperexpanded (1% or more). Germline V gene lookup returns CDR1 SEHNR and CDR2 FQNEAQ (reference sequence). There are 13 residues in the CDR3. This sequence originates from a male donor with retroperitoneal liposarcoma. The chain recombines TRBV7-9 with TRBJ2-1; D is unresolved. The J call is in doubt because the DNA end fits TRBJ2-7 better. The sample taken for sequencing was tumor tissue. In DNA form, the CDR3 reads TGTGCCAGCAGCTCTGACCGAGTCTACGAGCAGTACTTC. Translation: CASSSDRVYEQYF.